This T cell receptor (beta chain) was recorded in a study of T cells in Graves' hyperthyroidism and ophthalmopathy. This clonotype was recorded at least ten times. Its cognate antigen is unknown. One junction end does not reproduce the germline sequence, and a read error may be involved. Using RNA transcripts as the source, TCR beta CDR3 regions were amplified. During a first-round RT-PCR of the TCR CDR3, the HTBI primer set was used. TCRdb called the multiplex PCR reads again in MiXCR, with one record for every CDR3 protein. The sample has some 580,000 distinct CDR3 sequences, roughly 15% seen once. Study-level results: Most thyroid clonotypes that were expanded above 0.001 also turned up in blood.

Sequencing was done on a sample of blood. The receptor comes from a woman between 40 and 55 years old with Graves' ophthalmopathy.

The CDR3 region is CASREGVGVGYTF. The CDR3 DNA reads as TGTGCCAGCAGAGAAGGCGTCGGGGTTGGCTACACCTTC. J is TRBJ1-2 and V is TRBV2; D is unclear. The germline V gene has CDR1 SNHLY and CDR2 FYNNEI. This CDR3 has 13 residues.